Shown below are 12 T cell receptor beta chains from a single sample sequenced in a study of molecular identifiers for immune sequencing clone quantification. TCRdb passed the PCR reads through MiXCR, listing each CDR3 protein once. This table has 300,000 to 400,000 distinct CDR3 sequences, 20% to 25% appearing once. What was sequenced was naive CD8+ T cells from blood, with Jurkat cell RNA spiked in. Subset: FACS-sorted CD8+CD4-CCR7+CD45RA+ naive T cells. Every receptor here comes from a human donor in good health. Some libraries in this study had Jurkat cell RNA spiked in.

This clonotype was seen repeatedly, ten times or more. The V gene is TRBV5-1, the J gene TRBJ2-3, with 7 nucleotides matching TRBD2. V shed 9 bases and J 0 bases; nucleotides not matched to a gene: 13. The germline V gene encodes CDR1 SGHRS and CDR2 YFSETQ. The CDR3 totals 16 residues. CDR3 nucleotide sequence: TGCGCCACCCACCTCCTGGGGGGGAGAAGCACAGATACGCAGTATTTT. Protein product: CATHLLGGRSTDTQYF.

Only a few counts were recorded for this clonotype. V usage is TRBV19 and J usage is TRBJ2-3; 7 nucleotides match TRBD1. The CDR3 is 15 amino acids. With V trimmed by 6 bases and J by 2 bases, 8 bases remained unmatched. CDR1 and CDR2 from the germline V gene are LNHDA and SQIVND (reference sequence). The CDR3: CASSGTASSTDTQYF. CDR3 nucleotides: TGTGCCAGTAGCGGGACAGCTTCCTCCACAGATACGCAGTATTTT.

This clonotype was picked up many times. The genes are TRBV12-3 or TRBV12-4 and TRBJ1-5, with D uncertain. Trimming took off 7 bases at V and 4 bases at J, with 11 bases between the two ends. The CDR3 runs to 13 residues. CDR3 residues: CASNTGRNQPQHF. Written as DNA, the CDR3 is TGTGCCAGCAACACCGGCCGTAATCAGCCCCAGCATTTT.

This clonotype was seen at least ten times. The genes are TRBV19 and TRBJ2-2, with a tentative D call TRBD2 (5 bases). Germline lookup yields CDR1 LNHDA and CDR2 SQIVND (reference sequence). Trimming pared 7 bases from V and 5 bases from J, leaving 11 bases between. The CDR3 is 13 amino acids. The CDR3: CASIAGLTGELFF. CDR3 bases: TGTGCCAGTATTGCCGGACTGACCGGGGAGCTGTTTTTT.

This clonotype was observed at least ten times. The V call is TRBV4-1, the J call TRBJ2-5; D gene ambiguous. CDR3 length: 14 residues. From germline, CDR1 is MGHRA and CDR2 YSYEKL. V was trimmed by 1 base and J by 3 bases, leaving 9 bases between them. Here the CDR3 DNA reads TGCGCCAGCAGCCAAGTTGGGGAAGAAGAGACCCAGTACTTC. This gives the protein CASSQVGEEETQYF.

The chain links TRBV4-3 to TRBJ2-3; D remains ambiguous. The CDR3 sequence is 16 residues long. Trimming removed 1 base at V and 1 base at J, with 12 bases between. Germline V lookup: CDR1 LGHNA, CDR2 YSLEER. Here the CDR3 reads CASSQATNDGTDTQYF. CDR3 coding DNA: TGCGCCAGCAGCCAAGCGACGAACGACGGCACAGATACGCAGTATTTT.

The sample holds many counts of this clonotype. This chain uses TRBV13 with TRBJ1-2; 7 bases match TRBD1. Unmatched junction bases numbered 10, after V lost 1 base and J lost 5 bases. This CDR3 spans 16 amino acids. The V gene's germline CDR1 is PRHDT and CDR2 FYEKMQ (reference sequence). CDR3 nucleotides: TGTGCCAGCAGCTTAGTCCAGTCCGGACAGGAGTATGGCTACACCTTC. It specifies CASSLVQSGQEYGYTF.

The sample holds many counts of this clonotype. Written as DNA, the CDR3 is TGTGCCTGGGAACCGGACAGCTCTGGAAACACCATATATTTT. It encodes CAWEPDSSGNTIYF. This chain connects TRBV30 to TRBJ1-3, with a tentative D call TRBD1 (6 bases). Trimming removed 5 bases from V and 0 bases from J, with 11 bases in between. This CDR3 is built from 14 residues. The germline V gene encodes CDR1 GTSNPN and CDR2 SVGIG (reference sequence).

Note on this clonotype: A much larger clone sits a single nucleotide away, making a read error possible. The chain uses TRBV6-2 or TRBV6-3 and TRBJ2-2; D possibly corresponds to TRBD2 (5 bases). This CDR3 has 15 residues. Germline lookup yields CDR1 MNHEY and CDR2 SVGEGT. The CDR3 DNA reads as TGTGCCAGCAGTTCGGTCACTAGTTGGACCGGGGAGCTGTCTTTT. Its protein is CASSSVTSWTGELSF.

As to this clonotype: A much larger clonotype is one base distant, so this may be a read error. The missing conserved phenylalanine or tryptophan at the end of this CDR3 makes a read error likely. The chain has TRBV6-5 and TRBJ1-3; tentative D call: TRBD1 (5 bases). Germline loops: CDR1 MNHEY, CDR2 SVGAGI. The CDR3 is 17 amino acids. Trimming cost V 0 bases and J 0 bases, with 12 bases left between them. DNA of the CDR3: TGTGCCAGCAGTTACTCGATGCGGGGCGACTCTGGAAACACCATATATTCT. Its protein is CASSYSMRGDSGNTIYS.

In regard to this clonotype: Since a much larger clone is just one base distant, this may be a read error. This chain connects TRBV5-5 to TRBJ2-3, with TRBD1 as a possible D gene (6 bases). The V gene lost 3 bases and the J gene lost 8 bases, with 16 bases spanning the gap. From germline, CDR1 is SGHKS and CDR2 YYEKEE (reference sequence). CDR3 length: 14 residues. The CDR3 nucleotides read TGTGCCAGCAGCTCGTCGGCAGGGGAAGGTACGCAGTATTTT. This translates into CASSSSAGEGTQYF.

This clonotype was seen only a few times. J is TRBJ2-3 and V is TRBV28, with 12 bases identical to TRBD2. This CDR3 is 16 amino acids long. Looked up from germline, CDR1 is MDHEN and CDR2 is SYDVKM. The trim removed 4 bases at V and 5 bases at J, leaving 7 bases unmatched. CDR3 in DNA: TGTGCCAGCAGTTCCCAACTAGCGGGAGGAGAAGATACGCAGTATTTT. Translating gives CASSSQLAGGEDTQYF.